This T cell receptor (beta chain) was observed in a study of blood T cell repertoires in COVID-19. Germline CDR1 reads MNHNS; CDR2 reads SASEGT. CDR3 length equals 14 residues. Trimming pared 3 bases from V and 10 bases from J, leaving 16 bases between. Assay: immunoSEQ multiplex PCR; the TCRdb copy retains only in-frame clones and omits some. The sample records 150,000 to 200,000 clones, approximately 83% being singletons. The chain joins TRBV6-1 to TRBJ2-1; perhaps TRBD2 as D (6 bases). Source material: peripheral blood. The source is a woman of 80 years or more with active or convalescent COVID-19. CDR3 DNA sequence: TGTGCCAGCAGTGAGAGGGCTAGGGCGGGAGAGCAGTTCTTC. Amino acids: CASSERARAGEQFF.